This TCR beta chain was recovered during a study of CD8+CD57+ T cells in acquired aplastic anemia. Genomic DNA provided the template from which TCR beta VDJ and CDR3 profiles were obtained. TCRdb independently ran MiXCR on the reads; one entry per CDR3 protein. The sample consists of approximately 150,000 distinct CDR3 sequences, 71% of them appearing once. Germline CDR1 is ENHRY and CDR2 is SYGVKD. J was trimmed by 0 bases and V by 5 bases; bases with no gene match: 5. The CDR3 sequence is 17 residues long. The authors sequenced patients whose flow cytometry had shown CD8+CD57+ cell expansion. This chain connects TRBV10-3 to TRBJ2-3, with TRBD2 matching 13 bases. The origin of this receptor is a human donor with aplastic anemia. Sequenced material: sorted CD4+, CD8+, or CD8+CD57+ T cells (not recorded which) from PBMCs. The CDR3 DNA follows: TGTGCCATCAGTCCGGGACTAGCGGGGTTTAGCACAGATACGCAGTATTTT. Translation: CAISPGLAGFSTDTQYF.